The 5 T cell receptor beta chains reported below all come from one sample, sequenced in a study of T cells after yellow fever vaccination. In TCRdb, the 5' RACE reads were re-called with MiXCR into one record per CDR3 protein. The sample records around 56,000 distinct CDR3 sequences, approximately 6% being singletons. This specimen was PBMCs, either bulk or a sorted T-cell subset (CD4+, CD8+, memory, or dextramer-sorted; not recorded which), taken on the day of the yellow fever booster vaccination. The receptors stem from a man aged 18-30 years who received the YFV17D yellow fever vaccine.

This clonotype was seen repeatedly, ten times or more. The CDR3 protein is CASTPQVSGANVLTF. The CDR3 DNA reads TGTGCCAGCACCCCGCAGGTCTCTGGGGCCAACGTCCTGACTTTC. The V call is TRBV6-5, the J call TRBJ2-6, with D unresolved. V was pared by 7 bases and J by 0 bases, with 10 bases between. Germline CDR1 MNHEY, CDR2 SVGAGI. This CDR3 region has 15 residues.

The CDR3 DNA sequence: TGCGCCAGCAGCTTCGGACTAGCCGGAGATACGCAGTATTTT. Its protein product is CASSFGLAGDTQYF. The V gene is TRBV4-1, the J gene TRBJ2-3; 8 bases are shared with TRBD2. Unmatched junction bases numbered 6, after V lost 5 bases and J lost 5 bases. The CDR3 has 14 residues. Germline V gene sequence: CDR1 MGHRA, CDR2 YSYEKL.

V gene TRBV7-9 combines with J gene TRBJ2-1, with TRBD2 matching 8 bases. The CDR3 consists of 14 residues. The V gene's germline CDR1 is SEHNR and CDR2 FQNEAQ (reference sequence). The ends lost 2 bases at V and 7 bases at J; junction bases unmatched: 4. The CDR3 sequence: CASSLQRGHNEQFF. CDR3 coding DNA: TGTGCCAGCAGCTTACAGCGGGGGCATAATGAGCAGTTCTTC.

At least ten counts were recorded for this clonotype. The chain uses TRBV12-3 or TRBV12-4 and TRBJ2-5; D tentatively reads TRBD1 or TRBD2 (5 bases each). V shed 4 bases and J shed 5 bases, with 11 bases lying between them. This CDR3 region has 13 residues. CDR3 DNA sequence: TGTGCCAGCAGTTCCCGGGGCGGCGAGACCCAGTACTTC. This translates into CASSSRGGETQYF.

This clonotype appeared a few times. The rearrangement links TRBV18 to TRBJ2-1, with 9 positions matching TRBD1. The CDR3 covers 16 residues. Per the germline V gene, CDR1 is KGHSH and CDR2 is LQKENI. The junction had 8 bases not matched to a gene; V was cut back by 4 bases and J by 4 bases. CDR3 sequence reads: CASSHPDRGQYNEQFF. DNA for the CDR3: TGTGCCAGCTCACACCCGGACAGGGGCCAGTACAATGAGCAGTTCTTC.